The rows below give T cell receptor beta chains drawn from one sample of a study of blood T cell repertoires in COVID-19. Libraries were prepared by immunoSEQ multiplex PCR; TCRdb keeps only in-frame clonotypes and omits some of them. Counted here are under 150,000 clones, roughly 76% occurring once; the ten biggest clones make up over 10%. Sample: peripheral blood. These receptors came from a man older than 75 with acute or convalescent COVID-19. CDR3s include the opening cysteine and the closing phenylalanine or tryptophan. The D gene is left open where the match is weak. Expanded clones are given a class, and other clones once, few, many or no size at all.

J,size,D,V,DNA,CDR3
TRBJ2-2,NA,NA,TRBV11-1,TGTGCCAGCAGTCCCTCGTCCGGGTCCGGGGAGCTGTTTTTT,CASSPSSGSGELFF
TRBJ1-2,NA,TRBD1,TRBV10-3,TGTGCCATCAGGGGGACAGACTCACCAAACTATGGCTACACCTTC,CAIRGTDSPNYGYTF
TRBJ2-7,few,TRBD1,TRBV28,TGTGCCAGCAGTCCCCGACAGGGGGGTCACGAGCAGTACTTC,CASSPRQGGHEQYF
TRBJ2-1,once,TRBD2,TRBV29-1,TGCAGCGTCGGGGGACTAGCGGGGCGGTACAATGAGCAGTTCTTC,CSVGGLAGRYNEQFF
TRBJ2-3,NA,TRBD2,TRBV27,TGTGCCAGCAGGGCTAGCGGGACCGATACGCAGTATTTT,CASRASGTDTQYF
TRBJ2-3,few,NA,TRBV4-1,TGCGCCAGCAGCCAGAAAGAGAGAGATACGCAGTATTTT,CASSQKERDTQYF
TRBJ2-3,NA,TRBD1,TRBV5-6,TGTGCCAGCAGCTTACAGGGGGCCACAGATACGCAGTATTTT,CASSLQGATDTQYF
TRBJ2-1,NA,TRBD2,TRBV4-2,TGTGCCAGCAGCCAACTTCCGGGGGCTAGCGGGGGGTACAATGAGCAGTTCTTC,CASSQLPGASGGYNEQFF
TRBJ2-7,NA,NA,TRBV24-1,TGTGCCACCAGTGACGACAGCTTGAGCTCCTACGAGCAGTACTTC,CATSDDSLSSYEQYF
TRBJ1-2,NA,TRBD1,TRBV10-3,TGTGCCATCAGTGAGACAAACGGATACAGGGGGGGAGATGGCTACACCTTC,CAISETNGYRGGDGYTF
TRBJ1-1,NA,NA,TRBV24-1,TGTGCCACCAGTGATACTACCGGGGGGATCACTGAAGCTTTCTTT,CATSDTTGGITEAFF
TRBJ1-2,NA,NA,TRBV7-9,TGTGCCAGCAGCCTTGACGGGACTATCTATGGCTACACCTTC,CASSLDGTIYGYTF
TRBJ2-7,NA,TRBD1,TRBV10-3,TGTGCCATCAGTCTGGGACAGGGTGACTACGAGCAGTACTTC,CAISLGQGDYEQYF
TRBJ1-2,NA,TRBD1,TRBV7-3,TGTGCCAGCAGCCAGGGGGCTGGTTATGGCTACACCTTC,CASSQGAGYGYTF
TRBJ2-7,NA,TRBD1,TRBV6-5,TGTGCCAGCAGGGGGACAGGGAGGTACGAGCAGTACTTC,CASRGTGRYEQYF
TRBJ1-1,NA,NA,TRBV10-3,TGTGCCACCCAGGGGAACACTGAAGCTTTCTTT,CATQGNTEAFF
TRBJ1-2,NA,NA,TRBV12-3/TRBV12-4,TGTGCCAGCAGTGGGGCACTCTATGGCTACACCTTC,CASSGALYGYTF
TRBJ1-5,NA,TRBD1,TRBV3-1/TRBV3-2,TGTGCCAGCAGCGCTAGTGGGACAGGGGACAATCAGCCCCAGCATTTT,CASSASGTGDNQPQHF
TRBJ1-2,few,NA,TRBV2,TGTGCCAGCAGTGATGAGGCAGGGCAGAACAAAGGGGGCTACACCTTC,CASSDEAGQNKGGYTF
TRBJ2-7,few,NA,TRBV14,TGTGCCAGCAGCCAAGATTCAGGGTGGTACGAGCAGTACTTC,CASSQDSGWYEQYF
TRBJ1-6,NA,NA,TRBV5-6,TGTGCCAGCAGCTTACAGAATTCACCCCTCCACTTT,CASSLQNSPLHF
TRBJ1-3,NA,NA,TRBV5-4,TGTGCCAGCAGCTCCCGGGGAACTGGAAACACCATATATTTT,CASSSRGTGNTIYF
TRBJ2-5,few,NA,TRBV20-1,TGCAGTGCGGGAGTGGAGACCCAGTACTTC,CSAGVETQYF
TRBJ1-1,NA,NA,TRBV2,TGTGCCAGCAGTGGGGCAGTTGGTGAAGCTTTCTTT,CASSGAVGEAFF
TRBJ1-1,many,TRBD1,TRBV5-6,TGTGCCAGCAGCTTGTCTATAGGACAGGGATACTTTGGAGCTTTCTTT,CASSLSIGQGYFGAFF
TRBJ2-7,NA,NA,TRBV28,TGTGCCAGCAGTTCCCCGAGTGGGCAGGGGACCGACGAGCAGTACTTC,CASSSPSGQGTDEQYF
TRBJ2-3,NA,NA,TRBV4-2,TGTGCCAGCAGCCCAGCCCGGGGTACAGATACGCAGTATTTT,CASSPARGTDTQYF
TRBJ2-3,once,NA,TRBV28,TGTGCCAGCAAAAAAACGTGGGCCACAGATACGCAGTATTTT,CASKKTWATDTQYF
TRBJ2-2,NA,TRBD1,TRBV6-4,TGTGCCAGCAGTGACGGGACAGACACCGGGGAGCTGTTTTTT,CASSDGTDTGELFF
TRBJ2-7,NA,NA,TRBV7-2,TGTGCCAGCAGCTTAGAGGTAGGACAGATCGAGCAGTACTTC,CASSLEVGQIEQYF
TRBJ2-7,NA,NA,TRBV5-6,TGTGCCAGCAGCTTTGGGGCAGCATACGAGCAGTACTTC,CASSFGAAYEQYF
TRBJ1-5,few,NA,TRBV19,TGTGCCAGTAGTGGACCCGGACGGGACAATCAGCCCCAGCATTTT,CASSGPGRDNQPQHF
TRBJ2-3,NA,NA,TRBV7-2,TGTGCCAGCAGCGCGGACAGTACAGATACGCAGTATTTT,CASSADSTDTQYF
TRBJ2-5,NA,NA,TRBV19,TGTGCCAGTAGTATCCTCGGACAATTACAAGAGACCCAGTACTTC,CASSILGQLQETQYF
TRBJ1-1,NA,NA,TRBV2,TGTGCCTCCTCCGGAGACACTGAAGCTTTCTTT,CASSGDTEAFF
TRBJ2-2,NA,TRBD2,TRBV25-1,TGTGCCAGCAGTGACCTCCGGCGGGGGGACACCGGGGAGCTGTTTTTT,CASSDLRRGDTGELFF
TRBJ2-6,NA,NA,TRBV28,TGTGCCACCCTAAGTTCCTCTGGGGCCAACGTCCTGACTTTC,CATLSSSGANVLTF
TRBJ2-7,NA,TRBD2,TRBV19,TGTGCCAGTAGTATCGGGACTAGCTCACTTCGGGCGCAGTACTTC,CASSIGTSSLRAQYF
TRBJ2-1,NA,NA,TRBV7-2,TGTGCAGCGGTGAAAGACGGCTCCTACAATGAGCAGTTCTTC,CAAVKDGSYNEQFF
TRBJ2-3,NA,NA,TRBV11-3,TGTGCCAGCAGCGCCGGACAGACTAGCACAGATACGCAGTATTTT,CASSAGQTSTDTQYF
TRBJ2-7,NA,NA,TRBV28,TGTGCCAGCAGGCCGTCGGTGAGCTACGAGCAGTACTTC,CASRPSVSYEQYF
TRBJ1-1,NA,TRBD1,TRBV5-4,TGTGCCAGCAGCTTACCTACAGGGGGTCGAACTGAAGCTTTCTTT,CASSLPTGGRTEAFF
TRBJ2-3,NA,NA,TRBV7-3,TGTGCCAGCAGCCCCAATCGGGATACGCAGTATTTT,CASSPNRDTQYF
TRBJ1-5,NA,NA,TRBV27,TGTGCCAGCAGTTTATCGTGGGCAGATAGCAATCAGCCCCAGCATTTT,CASSLSWADSNQPQHF
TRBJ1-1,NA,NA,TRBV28,TGTGCCAGCAGTTCAACGGGGGGCCACACTGAAGCTTTCTTT,CASSSTGGHTEAFF
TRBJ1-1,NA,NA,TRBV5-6,TGTGCCAGCAGCCTGACAGCTGAAGCTTTCTTT,CASSLTAEAFF
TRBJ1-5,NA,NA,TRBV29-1,TGCAGCGTTTCTACAGGGTCAGGTCAGCCCCAGCATTTT,CSVSTGSGQPQHF
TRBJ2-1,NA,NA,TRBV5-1,TGCGCCAGCAGCGCCGACAGCAATGAGCAGTTCTTC,CASSADSNEQFF
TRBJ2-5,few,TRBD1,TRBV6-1,TGTGCCAGCAGTGAAGCGCCGACAGGGGCGAAAGAGACCCAGTACTTC,CASSEAPTGAKETQYF
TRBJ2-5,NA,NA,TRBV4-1,TGCGCCAGCAGCCGGACAGATCAAGAGACCCAGTACTTC,CASSRTDQETQYF
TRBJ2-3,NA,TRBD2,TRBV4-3,TGCGCCAGCAGCCAAGATCGACGGGGGGGGTTAACAGATACGCAGTATTTT,CASSQDRRGGLTDTQYF
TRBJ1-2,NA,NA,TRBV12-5,TGTGCTAGTGGAAAGGTCAGGGGTGGCTACACCTTC,CASGKVRGGYTF
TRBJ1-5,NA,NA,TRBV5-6,TGTGCCAGCAGCTTGGCCGGGAGGGGTCGGAATCAGCCCCAGCATTTT,CASSLAGRGRNQPQHF
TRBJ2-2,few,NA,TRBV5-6,TGTGCCAGCAGCCATAAGGGACTCCCCGCCGGGGAGCTGTTTTTT,CASSHKGLPAGELFF